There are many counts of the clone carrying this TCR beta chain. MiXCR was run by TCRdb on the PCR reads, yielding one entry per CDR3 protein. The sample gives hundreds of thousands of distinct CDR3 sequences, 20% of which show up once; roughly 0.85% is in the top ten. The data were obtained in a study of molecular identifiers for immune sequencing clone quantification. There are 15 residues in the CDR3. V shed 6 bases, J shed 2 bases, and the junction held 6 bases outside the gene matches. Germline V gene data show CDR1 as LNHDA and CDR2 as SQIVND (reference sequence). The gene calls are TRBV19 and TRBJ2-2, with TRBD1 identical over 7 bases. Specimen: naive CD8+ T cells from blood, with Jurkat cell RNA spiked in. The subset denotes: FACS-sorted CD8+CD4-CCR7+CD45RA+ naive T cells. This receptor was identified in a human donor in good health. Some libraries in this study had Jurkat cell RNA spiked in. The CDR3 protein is CASSRLGGNTGELFF. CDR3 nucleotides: TGTGCCAGTAGCCGGCTAGGGGGCAACACCGGGGAGCTGTTTTTT.